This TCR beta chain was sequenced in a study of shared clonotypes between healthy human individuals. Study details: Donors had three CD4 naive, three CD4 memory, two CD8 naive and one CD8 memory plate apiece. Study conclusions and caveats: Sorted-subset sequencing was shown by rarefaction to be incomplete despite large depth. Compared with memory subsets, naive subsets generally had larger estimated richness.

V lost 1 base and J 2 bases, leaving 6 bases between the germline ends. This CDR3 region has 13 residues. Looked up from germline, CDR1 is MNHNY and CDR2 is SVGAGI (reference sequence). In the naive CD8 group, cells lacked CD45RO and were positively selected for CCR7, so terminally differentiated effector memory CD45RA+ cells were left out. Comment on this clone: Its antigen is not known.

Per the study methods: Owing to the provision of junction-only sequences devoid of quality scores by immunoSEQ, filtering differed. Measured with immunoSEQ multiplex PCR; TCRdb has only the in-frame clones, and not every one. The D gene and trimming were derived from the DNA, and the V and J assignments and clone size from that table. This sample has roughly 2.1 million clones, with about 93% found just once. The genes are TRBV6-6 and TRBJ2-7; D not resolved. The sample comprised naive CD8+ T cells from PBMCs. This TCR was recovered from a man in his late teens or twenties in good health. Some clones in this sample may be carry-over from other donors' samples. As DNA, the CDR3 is TGTGCCAGCAGTTACTACCAGACCTACGAGCAGTACTTC. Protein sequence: CASSYYQTYEQYF.